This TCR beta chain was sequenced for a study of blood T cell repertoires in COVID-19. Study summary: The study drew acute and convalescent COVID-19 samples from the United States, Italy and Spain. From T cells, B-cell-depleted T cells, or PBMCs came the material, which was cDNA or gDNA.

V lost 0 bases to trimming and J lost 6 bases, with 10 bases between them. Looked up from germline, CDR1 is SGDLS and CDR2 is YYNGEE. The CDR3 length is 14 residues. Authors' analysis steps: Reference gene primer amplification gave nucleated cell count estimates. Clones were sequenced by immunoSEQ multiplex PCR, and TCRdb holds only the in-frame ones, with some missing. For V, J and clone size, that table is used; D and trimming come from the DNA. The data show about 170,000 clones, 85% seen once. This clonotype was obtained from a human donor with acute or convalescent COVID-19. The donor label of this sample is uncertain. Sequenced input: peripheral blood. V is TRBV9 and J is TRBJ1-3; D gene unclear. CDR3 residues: CASSVEYSPNTIYF. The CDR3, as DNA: TGTGCCAGCAGCGTAGAGTACAGTCCAAACACCATATATTTT. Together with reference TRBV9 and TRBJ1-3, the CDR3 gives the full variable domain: DSGVTQTPKHLITATGQRVTLRCSPRSGDLSVYWYQQSLDQGLQFLIQYYNGEERAKGNILERFSAQQFPDLHSELNLSSLELGDSALYFCASSVEYSPNTIYFGEGSWLTVV.